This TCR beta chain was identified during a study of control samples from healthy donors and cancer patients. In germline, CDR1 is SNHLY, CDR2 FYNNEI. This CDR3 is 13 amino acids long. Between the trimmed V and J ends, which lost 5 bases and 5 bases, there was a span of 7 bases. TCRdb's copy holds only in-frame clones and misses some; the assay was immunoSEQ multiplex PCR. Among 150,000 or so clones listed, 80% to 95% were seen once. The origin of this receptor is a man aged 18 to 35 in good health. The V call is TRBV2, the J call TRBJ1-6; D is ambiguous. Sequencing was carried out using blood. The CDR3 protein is CASSPENNSPLHF. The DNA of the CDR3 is TGTGCCAGCAGTCCCGAAAATAATTCACCCCTCCACTTT.